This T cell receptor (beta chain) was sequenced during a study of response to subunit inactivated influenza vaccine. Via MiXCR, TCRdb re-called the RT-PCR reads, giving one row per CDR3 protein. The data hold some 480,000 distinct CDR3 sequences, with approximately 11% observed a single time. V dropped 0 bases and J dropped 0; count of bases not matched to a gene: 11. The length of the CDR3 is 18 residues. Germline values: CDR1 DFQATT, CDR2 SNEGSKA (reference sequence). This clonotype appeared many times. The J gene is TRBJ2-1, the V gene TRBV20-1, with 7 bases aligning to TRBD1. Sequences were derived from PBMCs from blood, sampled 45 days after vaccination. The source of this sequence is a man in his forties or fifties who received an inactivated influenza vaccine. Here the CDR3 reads CSAREPWDSLSSYNEQFF. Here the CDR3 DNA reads TGCAGTGCTAGAGAACCCTGGGACAGCCTTAGCTCCTACAATGAGCAGTTCTTC.